The 25 T cell receptor beta chains listed next were all sequenced from one sample in a study of blood T cell repertoires in COVID-19. The method was immunoSEQ multiplex PCR; TCRdb's version includes in-frame clones alone and lacks a portion of them. Of 95,000 to 100,000 clones listed, 91% are singletons. Sequenced: peripheral blood. All receptors come from a man over 45 with acute or convalescent COVID-19.

V is TRBV7-3 and J is TRBJ2-1; 8 bases align to TRBD2. Germline CDR1 reads SGHTA; CDR2 reads FQGTGA. V lost 5 bases and J lost 8; bases outside the gene matches: 8. The CDR3 is 14 residues long. This chain's CDR3 is CASSPTGGFHEQFF. The DNA for the CDR3 is TGTGCCAGCAGCCCCACGGGGGGGTTCCATGAGCAGTTCTTC.

The gene calls are TRBV4-3 and TRBJ2-5; a possible D gene is TRBD1 (6 bases). Germline V CDR1 and CDR2: LGHNA, YSLEER. V lost 1 base and J lost 1, with 16 bases in between. CDR3 size: 17 residues. This CDR3 is CASSQGRTGPSQETQYF. The CDR3 coding sequence is TGCGCCAGCAGCCAAGGTCGTACAGGGCCTAGCCAAGAGACCCAGTACTTC.

The gene calls are TRBV7-7 and TRBJ2-7, with 8 bases identical to TRBD1. Germline CDR1 reads SSHAT; CDR2 reads FNYEAQ (reference sequence). The CDR3 contains 15 residues. After removal of 5 bases from V and 3 bases from J, the junction contained 9 bases not matched to a gene. CDR3 DNA: TGTGCCAGCAGCATCGGCAGGGGGCCAAACTACGAGCAGTACTTC. Protein sequence: CASSIGRGPNYEQYF.

V usage is TRBV25-1 and J usage is TRBJ1-1; TRBD1 matches at 7 bases. The CDR3 loop spans 15 amino acids. The germline CDR1 and CDR2 sequences are MGHDK and SYGVNS. Trimming took 4 bases from V and 4 from J; bases not matched to a gene: 9. The DNA for the CDR3 is TGTGCCAGCAGTGGAATCCCACAGGGGAGCACTGAAGCTTTCTTT. Translated: CASSGIPQGSTEAFF. The variable domain in full, completed from reference TRBV25-1 and TRBJ1-1, reads EADIYQTPRYLVIGTGKKITLECSQTMGHDKMYWYQQDPGMELHLIHYSYGVNSTEKGDLSSESTVSRIRTEHFPLTLESARPSHTSQYLCASSGIPQGSTEAFFGQGTRLTVV.

This chain connects TRBV5-1 to TRBJ1-5, with 8 bases that match TRBD1. Germline CDR1 is SGHRS and CDR2 is YFSETQ. With 0 bases clipped from V and 5 bases from J, the junction kept 7 bases outside the gene matches. CDR3 length equals 16 residues. As DNA, the CDR3 is TGCGCCAGCAGCTTGGCCTCAGGGGGCGCCGATCAGCCCCAGCATTTT. Protein product: CASSLASGGADQPQHF.

This chain connects TRBV7-9 to TRBJ1-1, with 8 bases matching TRBD1. The germline V gene has CDR1 SEHNR and CDR2 FQNEAQ (reference sequence). V lost 6 bases to trimming and J lost 1 base; unmatched junction nucleotides: 4. The CDR3 has 14 residues. The CDR3 here is CASREGTGNTEAFF. CDR3 coding DNA: TGTGCCAGCAGGGAGGGGACAGGGAACACTGAAGCTTTCTTT.

Here the CDR3 DNA reads TGCGCCAGCAGCTTGGCCGGCAGGGCTAGCACAGATACGCAGTATTTT. Protein sequence: CASSLAGRASTDTQYF. This chain links TRBV5-1 with TRBJ2-3; weak D call: TRBD1 (5 bases). The CDR3 runs to 16 residues. Germline CDR1 reads SGHRS; CDR2 reads YFSETQ. Trimming stripped 0 bases from V and 0 bases from J, with 11 bases between.

The J gene is TRBJ2-2, the V gene TRBV5-1; 10 bases fit TRBD1. The CDR3 is 16 amino acids. Looked up from germline, CDR1 is SGHRS and CDR2 is YFSETQ. V trimming: 2 bases; J trimming: 5 bases; junction bases outside the gene matches: 6. CDR3 bases: TGCGCCAGCAGCTTCCACGGGACAGGGGCGACCGGGGAGCTGTTTTTT. Its protein is CASSFHGTGATGELFF.

The chain uses TRBV6-6 and TRBJ2-3, with D possibly being TRBD1 (6 bases). Germline loops: CDR1 MNHNY, CDR2 SVGAGI (reference sequence). CDR3 length: 17 residues. V was pared by 5 bases and J by 0 bases, with 18 bases between. CDR3 region: CASSLGMGHSSTDTQYF. In nucleotides, the CDR3 is TGTGCCAGCAGTCTAGGAATGGGACACTCAAGCACAGATACGCAGTATTTT.

This CDR3 is CASSPGSSYNSPLHF. CDR3 in DNA: TGTGCCAGCAGTCCCGGGAGCTCCTATAATTCACCCCTCCACTTT. The chain uses TRBV7-9 and TRBJ1-6; D remains ambiguous. CDR1 is SEHNR, CDR2 FQNEAQ, per germline (reference sequence). V was trimmed by 6 bases and J by 0 bases, leaving 9 bases between them. The CDR3 runs to 15 residues.

V gene TRBV9 combines with J gene TRBJ1-1; D is possibly TRBD1 (6 bases). The V gene's germline CDR1 is SGDLS and CDR2 YYNGEE. Deletions cut 2 bases from V and 0 bases from J, with 11 bases between. The CDR3 loop spans 15 amino acids. CDR3 sequence (DNA): TGTGCCAGCAGCGTCGAGACAGGTATGAACACTGAAGCTTTCTTT. Its protein product is CASSVETGMNTEAFF.

This rearrangement joins TRBV6-1 to TRBJ1-5; possibly TRBD1 for D (5 bases). This CDR3 is built from 16 residues. The V gene's germline CDR1 is MNHNS and CDR2 SASEGT. V lost 2 bases, J lost 0 bases, and 11 bases lay in between. CDR3 DNA: TGTGCCAGCAGTGAATTGGGACTGGCTAGCAATCAGCCCCAGCATTTT. Protein sequence: CASSELGLASNQPQHF.

The V call is TRBV7-6, the J call TRBJ2-1; D perhaps matches TRBD1 (6 bases). V dropped 8 bases and J dropped 3 bases, with 17 bases sitting between them. The CDR3 is made up of 15 amino acids. Germline V CDR1 and CDR2: SGHVS, FNYEAQ. The CDR3 DNA sequence: TGTGCCAGCCGCACAGGGAACTTTGGCTACAATGAGCAGTTCTTC. Residues: CASRTGNFGYNEQFF.

The chain combines TRBV5-4 with TRBJ1-2, with unresolved D. Trimming left V 3 bases short and J 5 bases short, with 14 bases between. The CDR3 length is 14 residues. Germline assignment: CDR1 SGHNT and CDR2 YYREEE (reference sequence). This CDR3 reads CASSYSTEIYGYTF. The CDR3 DNA sequence: TGTGCCAGCAGCTACTCGACTGAAATTTATGGCTACACCTTC.

Details on this clone: Relative to the germline gene, one junction end is altered; a read error may explain this. The chain carries TRBV6-5 and TRBJ2-1; TRBD2 agrees at 8 bases. The CDR3 runs 16 residues. Germline CDR1 MNHEY, CDR2 SVGAGI. The CDR3 is CASSYSGTRVYNEQFF. The DNA for the CDR3 is TGTGCCAGCAGTTACTCGGGGACTAGGGTCTACAATGAGCAATTCTTC.

V gene TRBV5-1 combines with J gene TRBJ2-7, with D possibly matching TRBD1 (5 bases). This CDR3 contains 16 residues. Germline CDR1 is SGHRS and CDR2 is YFSETQ. Between the trimmed V and J ends, which lost 2 bases and 0 bases, there was a span of 15 bases. The CDR3 sequence is CASSLGLTASSYEQYF. The CDR3 DNA is TGCGCCAGCAGCTTAGGTTTGACAGCAAGCTCCTACGAGCAGTACTTC.

The rearrangement links TRBV25-1 to TRBJ2-1; tentative D call: TRBD2 (6 bases). Looked up from germline, CDR1 is MGHDK and CDR2 is SYGVNS. The CDR3 length is 14 residues. Trimming removed 5 bases at V and 7 bases at J, with 15 bases between. The CDR3 DNA follows: TGTGCCAGCAGTCCACTGACTAGGGAGAATGAGCAGTTCTTC. Its protein product is CASSPLTRENEQFF. Full variable domain (remainder filled in from reference TRBV25-1 and TRBJ2-1): EADIYQTPRYLVIGTGKKITLECSQTMGHDKMYWYQQDPGMELHLIHYSYGVNSTEKGDLSSESTVSRIRTEHFPLTLESARPSHTSQYLCASSPLTRENEQFFGPGTRLTVL.

V is TRBV27 and J is TRBJ1-5; D may be TRBD1 (6 bases). Deletions cut 2 bases from V and 2 bases from J, with 10 bases between. This CDR3 comprises 15 residues. The germline V gene has CDR1 MNHEY and CDR2 SMNVEV (reference sequence). The CDR3 sequence is CASSLRQDGNQPQHF. The CDR3 DNA follows: TGTGCCAGCAGTTTAAGACAGGATGGCAATCAGCCCCAGCATTTT.

J is TRBJ2-2 and V is TRBV12-3 or TRBV12-4, with D perhaps matching TRBD1 (5 bases). V was cut by 5 bases and J by 6 bases, with 7 bases left in between. This CDR3 region has 12 residues. CDR3 residues: CASSEGAGELFF. CDR3 nucleotide sequence: TGTGCCAGCAGTGAAGGGGCCGGGGAGCTGTTTTTT.

The V and J genes are TRBV5-1 and TRBJ2-5; D possibly corresponds to TRBD2 (7 bases). The CDR3 loop spans 16 amino acids. Trimming pared 9 bases from V and 1 base from J, leaving 22 bases between. Germline CDR1 reads SGHRS; CDR2 reads YFSETQ. In DNA, the CDR3 is TGCGCCACGCGACCTGGGGCGGGGGCAACCCAAGAGACCCAGTACTTC. Amino acids: CATRPGAGATQETQYF.

This clone was recorded only once. The CDR3 DNA follows: TGCGCCAGCAGCTTGGTAGCGGGGGGGCCCAATGAGCAGTTCTTC. Its protein is CASSLVAGGPNEQFF. The gene calls are TRBV5-1 and TRBJ2-1; TRBD2 matches 11 bases. The germline CDR1 and CDR2 sequences are SGHRS and YFSETQ. Germline trimming cut 0 bases from V and 6 bases from J; bases unmatched to any gene: 2. This CDR3 region has 15 residues.

The V gene is TRBV19, the J gene TRBJ2-7; D not resolved. Germline CDR1 LNHDA, CDR2 SQIVND (reference sequence). CDR3 length equals 12 residues. Trimming cost V 5 bases and J 1 base, with 6 bases left between them. The CDR3 is CASSSGSYEQYF. The CDR3 DNA reads TGTGCCAGTAGTTCCGGGTCCTACGAGCAGTACTTC.

The V gene is TRBV5-1, the J gene TRBJ1-6; a possible D gene is TRBD1 (5 bases). The germline V gene encodes CDR1 SGHRS and CDR2 YFSETQ. Trimming cost V 0 bases and J 5 bases, with 9 bases left between them. CDR3 size: 15 residues. CDR3 loop: CASSLAGGDNSPLHF. DNA for the CDR3: TGCGCCAGCAGCTTGGCAGGAGGGGATAATTCACCCCTCCACTTT.

The gene calls are TRBV28 and TRBJ1-1; no clear D gene. Deletions cut 2 bases from V and 0 bases from J, with 13 bases between. Germline-derived CDR1 and CDR2 are MDHEN and SYDVKM. CDR3 length: 16 residues. As DNA, the CDR3 is TGTGCCAGCAGTTTACTGGGAGAGTTCATGAACACTGAAGCTTTCTTT. Protein sequence: CASSLLGEFMNTEAFF.

The chain couples TRBV12-3 or TRBV12-4 to TRBJ2-2; 8 nucleotides align to TRBD1. The CDR3 has 13 amino acids. V lost 3 bases, J lost 7 bases, and 1 base stayed unmatched. The CDR3: CASSLTGVGELFF. CDR3 nucleotides: TGTGCCAGCAGTTTGACAGGGGTCGGGGAGCTGTTTTTT.